The 6 T cell receptor beta chains reported below all come from one sample, sequenced in a study of vaccination and CD4 T cells after COVID-19. Cultured CD4+ T cell DNA was sequenced using the Oncomine TCR Beta short-read assay. Each CDR3 protein gets one entry after TCRdb re-called the PCR reads with MiXCR. Of 20,000 to 25,000 distinct CDR3 sequences listed, around 45% are singletons. No cognate antigen is known for these TCRs. The treatment here: roughly 10-day PBMC culture with coronavirus spike peptide pools or control peptides (ViraFEST assay). What was sequenced was CD4+ T cells from blood, cultured in vitro. The receptor set was obtained from a human donor who had recovered from COVID-19.

This clonotype was observed a handful of times. The rearrangement uses TRBV28 and TRBJ1-2; D is perhaps TRBD1 (5 bases). The CDR3 contains 11 residues. The germline CDR1 and CDR2 sequences are MDHEN and SYDVKM. V was trimmed by 7 bases and J by 5 bases, leaving 8 bases between them. The CDR3 here is CASIGGYGYTF. CDR3 coding DNA: TGTGCCAGCATCGGGGGGTATGGCTACACCTTC.

The chain links TRBV28 to TRBJ1-1; D possibly corresponds to TRBD1 (5 bases). The CDR3 runs to 15 residues. Trimming removed 7 bases from V and 1 base from J, with 16 bases in between. Germline CDR1 is MDHEN and CDR2 is SYDVKM. The CDR3 nucleotides are TGTGCCAGCACTCCGGGTAGGGGTCGGAACACTGAAGCTTTCTTT. Its translation: CASTPGRGRNTEAFF. The full variable domain, in which reference TRBV28 and TRBJ1-1 provide the parts outside the CDR3, is DVKVTQSSRYLVKRTGEKVFLECVQDMDHENMFWYRQDPGLGLRLIYFSYDVKMKEKGDIPEGYSVSREKKERFSLILESASTNQTSMYLCASTPGRGRNTEAFFGQGTRLTVV.

This sequence joins TRBV2 and TRBJ2-1; D is undetermined. Looked up from germline, CDR1 is SNHLY and CDR2 is FYNNEI. The V and J ends lost 9 bases and 10 bases respectively, with 13 bases between them. The CDR3 sequence is 11 residues long. CDR3: CASTPTTEQFF. The CDR3 DNA reads as TGTGCCAGTACGCCGACCACAGAGCAGTTCTTC.

The rearrangement uses TRBV2 and TRBJ1-2, with 7 positions matching TRBD1. CDR1 is SNHLY, CDR2 FYNNEI, per germline. The CDR3 covers 13 residues. V gave up 7 bases and J gave up 7 bases; unmatched junction bases: 9. The CDR3 sequence: CASNLDRVGGYTF. The CDR3 nucleotides are TGTGCCAGCAATCTAGACAGGGTCGGTGGCTACACCTTC.

The rearrangement uses TRBV6-5 and TRBJ1-5; a weak D match, TRBD1 (6 bases). V was trimmed by 0 bases and J by 0 bases, leaving 12 bases between them. The CDR3 extends over 17 amino acids. CDR1 MNHEY and CDR2 SVGAGI come from the germline V gene. This CDR3 is CASSYSYGGASNQPQHF. In DNA form, the CDR3 reads TGTGCCAGCAGTTACTCTTACGGGGGGGCTAGCAATCAGCCCCAGCATTTT.

The CDR3 reads CSAGGATGGYTF. The DNA of the CDR3 is TGCAGTGCTGGGGGTGCGACTGGGGGCTACACCTTC. This sequence joins TRBV20-1 and TRBJ1-2; weak D call: TRBD1 (5 bases). This CDR3 has 12 residues. CDR1 and CDR2 from the germline V gene are DFQATT and SNEGSKA (reference sequence). Trimming left V 5 bases short and J 8 bases short, with 15 bases between.